This entry describes one T cell receptor beta chain. Repertoires were generated with immunoSEQ multiplex PCR, while TCRdb's copy carries only in-frame clones and drops some. This table has 100,000 or so clones, 84% appearing once. CDR1 and CDR2 (germline): SNHLY, FYNNEI. CDR3 length equals 14 residues. V lost 2 bases and J 10 bases, leaving 12 bases between the germline ends. These data are taken from a study of blood T cell repertoires in COVID-19. Sequencing was performed on peripheral blood. The sequence came from a man between 65 and 85 years old with active or convalescent COVID-19. J is TRBJ1-6 and V is TRBV2; no definite D call. The CDR3 loop reads CASSETYGKSPLHF. The CDR3 DNA is TGTGCCAGCAGTGAAACTTACGGGAAATCACCCCTCCACTTT.